This T cell receptor (beta chain) is drawn from a study of blood T cell repertoires in COVID-19. Germline loops: CDR1 SGHNT, CDR2 YYREEE (reference sequence). V was pared by 6 bases and J by 7 bases, with 23 bases between. This CDR3 contains 16 residues. Sequencing was performed with immunoSEQ multiplex PCR; in TCRdb, only in-frame clones are kept and a portion is missing. Here the sample spans tens of thousands of clones, over 75% being singletons. This receptor was identified in a human donor in a cohort sampled during active COVID-19. The chain employs TRBV5-4 and TRBJ1-5, with D possibly matching TRBD1 (5 bases). The source material was peripheral blood. The CDR3 DNA is TGTGCCAGCACCTCCCCCATAGGGGAAACCGGGCAGCCCCAGCATTTT. This gives the protein CASTSPIGETGQPQHF.